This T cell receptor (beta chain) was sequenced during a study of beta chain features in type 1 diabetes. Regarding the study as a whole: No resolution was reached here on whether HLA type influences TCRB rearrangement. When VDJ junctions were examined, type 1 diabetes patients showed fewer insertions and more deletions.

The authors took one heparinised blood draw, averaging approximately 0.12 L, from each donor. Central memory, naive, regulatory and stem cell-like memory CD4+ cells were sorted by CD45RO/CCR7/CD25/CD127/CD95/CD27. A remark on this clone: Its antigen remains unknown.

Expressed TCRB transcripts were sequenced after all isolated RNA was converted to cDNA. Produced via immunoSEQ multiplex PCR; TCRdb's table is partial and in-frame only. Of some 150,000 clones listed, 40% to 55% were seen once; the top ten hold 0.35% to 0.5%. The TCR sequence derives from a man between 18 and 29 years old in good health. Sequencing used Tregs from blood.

This CDR3 reads CASSDTLAGAYLYF. The CDR3 DNA is TGTGCCAGCAGCGACACTCTAGCGGGAGCCTACCTGTACTTC. V usage is TRBV9 and J usage is TRBJ2-7, with TRBD2 matching 10 bases. With 3 bases clipped from V and 12 bases from J, the junction kept 12 bases outside the gene matches. CDR1 SGDLS and CDR2 YYNGEE come from the germline V gene. This CDR3 spans 14 amino acids.